This T cell receptor beta chain was captured in a study of CD8 T cells in Susac syndrome. The authors reverse transcribed about 0.5 to 1 ug RNA with random hexamers. In TCRdb, the immunoSEQ multiplex PCR reads were re-called with MiXCR into one record per CDR3 protein. The sample yields 100,000 to 150,000 distinct CDR3 sequences, 94% seen once. Healthy donors were controls matched for age and sex. CDR1 and CDR2 from the germline V gene are SGHRS and YFSETQ. V lost 1 base and J lost 8, with 16 bases in between. The CDR3 is 16 amino acids. This chain links TRBV5-1 with TRBJ1-6; D ambiguous. The sample comprised CD4+ T cells from PBMCs. The sequence was collected from a human donor in good health. CDR3 residues: CASSLSRIQLDSPLHF. In DNA, the CDR3 is TGCGCCAGCAGCTTGTCCCGGATACAGTTGGATTCACCCCTCCACTTT.